Included here is one TCR beta chain sequence, with context. Its antigen remains unidentified. The CDR3 has 16 amino acids. The V gene end was trimmed by 3 bases and the J gene end by 2 bases; junction bases not matched to a gene: 5. The germline CDR1 and CDR2 sequences are SGHDN and FVKESK. The sample originates from a study of cytomegalovirus exposure and HLA in healthy donors. A multiplex PCR was run with 60 Vbeta primers and 13 Jbeta primers. Assay used: immunoSEQ multiplex PCR; TCRdb lists only in-frame clones, some missing. The sample yields about 43,000 clones, less than 75% seen once. Study-level findings and limits: TCR beta chain V- and J-gene trimming was linked, in a later analysis, to a missense variant in DCLRE1C. As immune exposure information, only CMV serostatus was available.

The sample comprised PBMCs. The sequence was obtained from a man in his sixties in good health and CMV-seropositive. The chain carries TRBV14 and TRBJ2-7; 12 nucleotides line up with TRBD2. The CDR3 DNA reads TGTGCCAGCAGCCAGCCGACTAGCGGGAGTCCCTACGAGCAGTACTTC. Amino acid sequence: CASSQPTSGSPYEQYF.